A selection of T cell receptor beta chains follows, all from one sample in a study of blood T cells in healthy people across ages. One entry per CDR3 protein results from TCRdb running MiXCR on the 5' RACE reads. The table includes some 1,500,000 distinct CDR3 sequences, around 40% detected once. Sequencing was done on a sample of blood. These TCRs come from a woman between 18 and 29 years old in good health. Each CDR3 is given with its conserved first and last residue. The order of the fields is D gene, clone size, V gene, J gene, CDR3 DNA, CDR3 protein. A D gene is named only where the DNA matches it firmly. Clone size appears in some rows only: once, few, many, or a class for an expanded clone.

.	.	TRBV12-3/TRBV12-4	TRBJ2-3	TGTGCCAGCACCGTGGGTGGCTCAGATACGCAGTATTTT	CASTVGGSDTQYF
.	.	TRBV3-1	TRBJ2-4	TGTGCCAGCAGCCAAGATAGTCCACCCGGAGCCAAAAACATTCAGTACTTC	CASSQDSPPGAKNIQYF
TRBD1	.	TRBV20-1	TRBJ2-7	TGCAGTGCTCTAGGACAGGGGAGAAACGAGCAGTACTTC	CSALGQGRNEQYF
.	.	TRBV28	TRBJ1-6	TGTGCCAGCAGCCTCGCGTATTCACCCCTCCACTTT	CASSLAYSPLHF
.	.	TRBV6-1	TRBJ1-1	TGTGCCAGCAGGGATAAATGGGACACTGAAGCTTTCTTT	CASRDKWDTEAFF
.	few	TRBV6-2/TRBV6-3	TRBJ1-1	TGTGCCAGCAGTTACTCTGTAGGAGTGAACACTGAAGCTTTCTTT	CASSYSVGVNTEAFF
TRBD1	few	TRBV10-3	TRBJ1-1	TGTGCCATCAGTGAGTCAGTTCAGGGGGTCTTTTACACTGAAGCTTTCTTT	CAISESVQGVFYTEAFF
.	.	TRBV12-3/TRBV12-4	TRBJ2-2	TGTGCCAGCAGGCCGGGACTGGGGCCGATCGGGGAGCTGTTTTTT	CASRPGLGPIGELFF
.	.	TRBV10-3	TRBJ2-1	TGTGCCATCAGTGATTCCCCCGGGGGAGCATACAATGAGCAGTTCTTC	CAISDSPGGAYNEQFF
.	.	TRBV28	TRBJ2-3	TGTGCCAGCAGTTCAATCGTGGCACCGTCACAGGATACGCAGTATTTT	CASSSIVAPSQDTQYF
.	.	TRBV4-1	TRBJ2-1	TGCGCCAGCTCAATTCTGGGAAGCTCCTACAATGAGCAGTTCTTC	CASSILGSSYNEQFF
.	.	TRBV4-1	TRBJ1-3	TGCGCCAGCAGCCACGGCCTCCGAACTGGAAACACCATATATTTT	CASSHGLRTGNTIYF
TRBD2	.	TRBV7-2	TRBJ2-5	TGTGCCAGCAGCTTAGGTGGAAGCGGGGGGCTCGGGGAGACCCAGTACTTC	CASSLGGSGGLGETQYF
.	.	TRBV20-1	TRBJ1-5	TGCAGCGCTAGAGGTGTAAGGGATCAGCCCCAGCATTTT	CSARGVRDQPQHF
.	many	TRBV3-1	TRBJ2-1	TGTGCCAGCAGCCACCTGACTAGTGGGAGTGTTGAGCAGTTCTTC	CASSHLTSGSVEQFF
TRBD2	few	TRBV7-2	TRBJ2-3	TGTGCCAGCAGCCGGGACTACCAGAGCACAGATACGCAGTATTTT	CASSRDYQSTDTQYF
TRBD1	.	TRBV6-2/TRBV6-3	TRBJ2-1	TGTGCCAGCAGAGACCACGGGACAGGGGCCAATGAGCAGTTCTTC	CASRDHGTGANEQFF
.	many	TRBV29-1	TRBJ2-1	TGCAGCGCCCCTCTTGTACGGACAGCCTACAATGAGCAGTTCTTC	CSAPLVRTAYNEQFF
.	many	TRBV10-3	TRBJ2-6	TGTGCCATCAGATGGGACACCTCCAACGTCCTGACTTTC	CAIRWDTSNVLTF
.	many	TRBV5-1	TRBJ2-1	TGTGCCAGCAGTCCCGGGACGGCCTACAATGAGCAGTTCTTC	CASSPGTAYNEQFF
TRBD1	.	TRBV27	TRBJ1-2	TGTGCCAGCAGTTACGGGACAGGGGGCTCTGGCTACACCTTC	CASSYGTGGSGYTF
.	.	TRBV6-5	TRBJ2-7	TGTGCCAGCAGTTCCCCATCCGACGTCCCCTACGAGCAGTACTTC	CASSSPSDVPYEQYF
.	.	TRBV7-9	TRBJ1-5	TGTGCCAGCAGCACACAGAATCAGCCCCAGCATTTT	CASSTQNQPQHF
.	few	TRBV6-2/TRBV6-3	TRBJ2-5	TGTGCCAGCAGCCGCAGGGTTGAGACCCAGTACTTC	CASSRRVETQYF
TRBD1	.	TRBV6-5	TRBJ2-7	TGTGCCAGCAGTCGTCGGACAGGGGGTTTCGAGCAGTACTTC	CASSRRTGGFEQYF
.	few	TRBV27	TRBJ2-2	TGTGCCAGCAGTTTCGTAGGGGGGAACGCTGTCGGGGAGCTGTTTTTT	CASSFVGGNAVGELFF
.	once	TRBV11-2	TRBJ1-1	TGTGCCAGCAGCTTAATCGAGGAAACTGAAGCTTTCTTT	CASSLIEETEAFF
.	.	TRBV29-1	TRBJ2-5	TGCAGCGTGGCCCGGACAACCCAAGAGACCCAGTACTTC	CSVARTTQETQYF
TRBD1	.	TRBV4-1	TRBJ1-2	TGCGCCAGCAGCCAGTTCAGGGGGCTGCTCTATGGCTACACCTTC	CASSQFRGLLYGYTF
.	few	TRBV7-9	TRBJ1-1	TGTGCCAGCAGCTTAGTAGTGGTACTGGGGACTGAAGCTTTCTTT	CASSLVVVLGTEAFF
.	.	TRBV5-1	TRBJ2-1	TGCGCCAGCAGCCTTAGACAGGCCCCGTACAATGAGCAGTTCTTC	CASSLRQAPYNEQFF
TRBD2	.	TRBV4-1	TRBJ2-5	TGCGCCAGCAGCCAATCCGCTAGCGGGGTTAATGAGCAGTACTTC	CASSQSASGVNEQYF
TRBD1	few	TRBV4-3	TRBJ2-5	TGCGCCAGCAGCCAAGATGGGACAGAATCCCGATTGCAGTACTTC	CASSQDGTESRLQYF